This note documents a single TCR beta chain sequence. What it binds is not known. TCRdb itself ran the 5' RACE reads through MiXCR, one entry per CDR3 protein. The sample lists roughly 230,000 distinct CDR3 sequences; about 8.3% were seen once. The CDR3 extends over 11 amino acids. Trimming cost V 4 bases and J 6 bases, with 10 bases left between them. In germline, CDR1 is SQVTM, CDR2 ANQGSEA. These data are taken from a study of identical twins. General study findings and limits: Out-of-frame beta sequences exhibited a weaker degree of excess twin sharing.

These same data were also listed under a study on yellow fever vaccine responses in identical twins.

This chain links TRBV29-1 with TRBJ2-7; D is unresolved. Sequenced material: CD8+ T cells sorted from blood. This receptor was obtained from a woman under 30 in good health. In nucleotides, the CDR3 is TGCAGCGTTGCTGGGCCCCTCGAGCAGTACTTC. It translates to CSVAGPLEQYF.